One and the same sample provided the 21 T cell receptor beta chains below, sequenced in a study of PD-L1 blockade in urothelial cancer. Profiled with immunoSEQ multiplex PCR; TCRdb holds only in-frame clones, not every one. There are fewer than 100,000 clones in the sample; 70% to 90% occur only once, and roughly 7.3% lies in the top ten. The time point here: pretreatment peripheral blood. The sequenced sample was PBMCs, obtained around atezolizumab (anti-PD-L1) treatment. The source is a man aged 35 to 55 with urothelial cancer.

The chain has TRBV5-1 and TRBJ2-7; D is perhaps TRBD1 (5 bases). The CDR3 has 14 amino acids. The V gene's germline CDR1 is SGHRS and CDR2 YFSETQ. V was clipped by 3 bases and J by 2 bases, with 12 bases between them. The CDR3 region has the DNA TGCGCCAGCAGCTCCCTTGACAGACCCTACGAGCAGTACTTC. Translation: CASSSLDRPYEQYF. Together with reference TRBV5-1 and TRBJ2-7, the CDR3 gives the full variable domain: KAGVTQTPRYLIKTRGQQVTLSCSPISGHRSVSWYQQTPGQGLQFLFEYFSETQRNKGNFPGRFSGRQFSNSRSEMNVSTLELGDSALYLCASSSLDRPYEQYFGPGTRLTVT.

This sequence joins TRBV6-6 and TRBJ2-5, with D possibly matching TRBD2 (6 bases). This CDR3 spans 11 amino acids. V lost 5 bases and J lost 7, with 8 bases in between. CDR1 and CDR2 from the germline V gene are MNHNY and SVGAGI (reference sequence). CDR3 protein: CASSPGGTQYF. CDR3 in DNA: TGTGCCAGCAGTCCCGGGGGGACCCAGTACTTC.

CDR3 amino acids: CASNKRTENTGELFF. CDR3 sequence (DNA): TGTGCCAGCAATAAAAGGACAGAGAACACCGGGGAGCTGTTTTTT. V usage is TRBV2 and J usage is TRBJ2-2; D may be TRBD1 (6 bases). Per germline, CDR1 SNHLY and CDR2 FYNNEI. The CDR3 consists of 15 residues. The V gene lost 7 bases and the J gene lost 1 base, with 13 bases spanning the gap. Variable domain in full (rest from reference TRBV2 and TRBJ2-2): EPEVTQTPSHQVTQMGQEVILRCVPISNHLYFYWYRQILGQKVEFLVSFYNNEISEKSEIFDDQFSVERPDGSNFTLKIRSTKLEDSAMYFCASNKRTENTGELFFGEGSRLTVL.

This sequence joins TRBV4-3 and TRBJ2-1; TRBD2 agrees at 7 bases. V was pared by 4 bases and J by 4 bases, with 10 bases of the junction left unmatched. The CDR3 has 16 residues. Germline V gives CDR1 LGHNA, CDR2 YSLEER. For the CDR3, the DNA is TGCGCCAGCAGCCCTCGGGCTAGCGGAGTTTACAATGAGCAGTTCTTC. Translation gives CASSPRASGVYNEQFF.

DNA for the CDR3: TGTGCCAGCAGCTTCATGGGGGGGGTTGGGTACGAGCAGTACTTC. This sequence encodes CASSFMGGVGYEQYF. The V call is TRBV7-3, the J call TRBJ2-7; 7 bases are shared with TRBD2. V was pared by 3 bases and J by 4 bases, with 9 bases of the junction left unmatched. Germline CDR1 and CDR2: SGHTA and FQGTGA. This CDR3 is 15 amino acids long.

The chain employs TRBV15 and TRBJ2-7, with 10 bases lining up with TRBD2. Germline CDR1 LNHNV, CDR2 YYDKDF (reference sequence). After removal of 0 bases from V and 6 bases from J, the junction contained 5 bases not matched to a gene. This CDR3 has 15 amino acids. This CDR3 is CATSRDVLAGSEQYF. CDR3 DNA sequence: TGTGCCACCAGCAGAGATGTACTAGCGGGGTCCGAGCAGTACTTC.

The gene calls are TRBV5-1 and TRBJ2-3, with D unresolved. The germline V gene encodes CDR1 SGHRS and CDR2 YFSETQ. The length of the CDR3 is 12 residues. Trimming left V 4 bases short and J 8 bases short, with 11 bases between. CDR3 DNA sequence: TGCGCCAGCAGCCGCGAATGGAGTACGCAGTATTTT. Protein: CASSREWSTQYF.

This clone was seen only a few times. This chain links TRBV6-1 with TRBJ1-2, with D perhaps matching TRBD1 (6 bases). Germline V gene data show CDR1 as MNHNS and CDR2 as SASEGT. Trimming cost V 3 bases and J 9 bases, with 17 bases left between them. CDR3 size: 14 residues. The DNA for the CDR3 is TGTGCCAGCAGTGAGGACTGGGACATGGGTCGCTACACCTTC. It specifies CASSEDWDMGRYTF.

The chain uses TRBV25-1 and TRBJ2-7; D is undetermined. CDR3 length: 14 amino acids. V was trimmed by 4 bases and J by 0 bases, leaving 10 bases between them. Germline CDR1 is MGHDK and CDR2 is SYGVNS. The CDR3 bases are TGTGCCAGCAGTGCCGACGGAGCCTCCTACGAGCAGTACTTC. It encodes CASSADGASYEQYF.

V is TRBV2 and J is TRBJ1-1; D unresolved. The V end lost 6 bases, the J end lost 6 bases, and 8 bases lay between the germline ends. Per germline, CDR1 SNHLY and CDR2 FYNNEI. This CDR3 has 11 residues. CDR3 sequence reads: CASSQSSEAFF. Here the CDR3 DNA reads TGTGCCAGCAGCCAGTCGTCTGAAGCTTTCTTT.

The gene calls are TRBV29-1 and TRBJ2-5; 11 bases map to TRBD1. The V gene's germline CDR1 is SQVTM and CDR2 ANQGSEA. The CDR3 spans 13 residues. V lost 4 bases, J lost 8 bases, and 6 bases stayed unmatched. In nucleotides, the CDR3 is TGCAGCGTTGGGACAGGGGGCGAGGGTACCCAGTACTTC. Translating it yields CSVGTGGEGTQYF.

This clone has just a few counts. The chain joins TRBV23-1 to TRBJ2-7; possible D gene TRBD2, 5 bases. TRBV23-1 is labeled an ORF, and its function is uncertain. Trimming cost V 0 bases and J 0 bases, with 12 bases left between them. CDR3 length equals 16 residues. The CDR3 spells CASSQSRDLDSYEQYF. CDR3 DNA: TGCGCCAGCAGTCAATCCCGGGATTTGGACTCCTACGAGCAGTACTTC.

The chain employs TRBV2 and TRBJ2-1, with 10 bases identical to TRBD1. J lost 6 bases, V lost 6 bases, and 5 bases had no gene match. The CDR3 loop spans 14 amino acids. Germline values: CDR1 SNHLY, CDR2 FYNNEI. CDR3 amino acids: CASRRDRGFNEQFF. In nucleotides, the CDR3 is TGTGCCAGCAGACGGGACAGGGGTTTCAATGAGCAGTTCTTC. The whole variable domain, filled in from reference TRBV2 and TRBJ2-1, reads EPEVTQTPSHQVTQMGQEVILRCVPISNHLYFYWYRQILGQKVEFLVSFYNNEISEKSEIFDDQFSVERPDGSNFTLKIRSTKLEDSAMYFCASRRDRGFNEQFFGPGTRLTVL.

The chain joins TRBV7-9 to TRBJ2-1; TRBD2 is a possible D gene (6 bases). V lost 5 bases to trimming and J lost 4 bases, with 21 bases between them. Germline V gives CDR1 SEHNR, CDR2 FQNEAQ (reference sequence). The CDR3 sequence is 17 residues long. The CDR3 region is CASSLPPGTPGYNEQFF. In DNA, the CDR3 is TGTGCCAGCAGCCTACCCCCCGGGACTCCGGGGTACAATGAGCAGTTCTTC.

This clone was recorded once. The chain joins TRBV5-5 to TRBJ2-1; 12 nucleotides match TRBD2. V trimming: 3 bases; J trimming: 4 bases; junction bases outside the gene matches: 2. The germline V gene encodes CDR1 SGHKS and CDR2 YYEKEE (reference sequence). CDR3 length: 15 amino acids. Written as DNA, the CDR3 is TGTGCCAGCAGCTATGGGACTAGCGGGTACAATGAGCAGTTCTTC. Its translation: CASSYGTSGYNEQFF.

The rearrangement uses TRBV11-2 and TRBJ1-1; TRBD1 matches at 7 bases. V was clipped by 6 bases and J by 3 bases; unmatched bases: 7. CDR1 and CDR2 from the germline V gene are SGHAT and FQNNGV. CDR3 length equals 14 residues. The CDR3 region is CASSSPGQHTEAFF. The DNA for the CDR3 is TGTGCCAGCAGTTCTCCGGGACAGCACACTGAAGCTTTCTTT.

V and J are TRBV5-1 and TRBJ1-1; TRBD1 might be the D (6 bases). The CDR3 is 14 residues long. Trimming took off 2 bases at V and 1 base at J, with 9 bases between the two ends. CDR1 SGHRS and CDR2 YFSETQ come from the germline V gene. Written as DNA, the CDR3 is TGCGCCAGCAGCTTCCAGACAGGGAACACTGAAGCTTTCTTT. Amino acids: CASSFQTGNTEAFF.

This sequence joins TRBV6-5 and TRBJ2-5; TRBD2 matches at 8 bases. V was pared by 9 bases and J by 5 bases, with 2 bases of the junction left unmatched. Germline CDR1 MNHEY, CDR2 SVGAGI. The CDR3 is 11 amino acids. The CDR3 DNA is TGTGCCAGTGCTAGCGGGGAGACCCAGTACTTC. Translated: CASASGETQYF.

V usage is TRBV7-2 and J usage is TRBJ2-3; TRBD2 matches 8 bases. The CDR3 contains 17 residues. CDR1 and CDR2 (germline): SGHTA, FQGNSA. V lost 5 bases to trimming and J lost 2 bases; unmatched junction nucleotides: 12. CDR3 in DNA: TGTGCCAGCAGCCCCGACGGGGTAGCGGGACTCACAGATACGCAGTATTTT. Translated, it gives CASSPDGVAGLTDTQYF. The entire variable domain, with the rest obtained from reference TRBV7-2 and TRBJ2-3, is as follows: GAGVSQSPSNKVTEKGKDVELRCDPISGHTALYWYRQSLGQGLEFLIYFQGNSAPDKSGLPSDRFSAERTGGSVSTLTIQRTQQEDSAVYLCASSPDGVAGLTDTQYFGPGTRLTVL.

The chain carries TRBV27 and TRBJ1-1; no reliable D call. V was shortened by 7 bases and J by 3 bases, with 15 bases between the two germline ends. The CDR3 has 14 residues. Per the germline V gene, CDR1 is MNHEY and CDR2 is SMNVEV (reference sequence). The CDR3 loop reads CASKRQIPYTEAFF. The DNA of the CDR3 is TGTGCCAGCAAGCGGCAGATACCTTACACTGAAGCTTTCTTT.

This clone was seen only once. This chain uses TRBV2 with TRBJ1-4, with TRBD1 identical over 7 bases. The germline CDR1 and CDR2 sequences are SNHLY and FYNNEI. The CDR3 is 17 residues long. J was trimmed by 8 bases and V by 3 bases; bases with no gene match: 15. The CDR3 DNA is TGTGCCAGCAGTGACCCCAGGACAGGCTTTCGGGACGAAAAACTGTTTTTT. It encodes CASSDPRTGFRDEKLFF.